The clone carrying this T cell receptor (beta chain) has just a few counts. The antigen is undetermined. This entry belongs to a study of T cell repertoires in cytomegalovirus infection. Turning to the study itself: HLA-C-restricted CMV epitopes, recently identified, and well-studied HLA-B-restricted ones were used by the study.

V lost 4 bases and J 2 bases, leaving 17 bases between the germline ends. This CDR3 comprises 16 residues. CDR1 and CDR2 (germline): MGHRA, YSYEKL. Findings and limits, study-wide: Based on cumulative public TCR beta family frequency, carriers of CMV plus the relevant HLA were identified. The ex vivo response was dominated by HLA-C-restricted CMV-specific TCR beta clonotypes.

TCRdb reprocessed the reads with MiXCR, giving one entry per CDR3 protein. The data hold 650,000 to 900,000 distinct CDR3 sequences, with less than 35% observed a single time. The sequences come from cultured CD8+ T cells from PBMCs, collected from culture after CMV antigen stimulation. The clonotype comes from a human donor in good health (CMV status not recorded). Some clones in this sample may be carry-over from other donors' samples. The V call is TRBV4-1, the J call TRBJ2-5; D may correspond to TRBD1 or TRBD2 (5 bases each). The CDR3 reads CASSLAPGPTQETQYF. The CDR3 region has the DNA TGCGCCAGCAGCCTAGCACCGGGACCGACTCAAGAGACCCAGTACTTC.